This T cell receptor beta chain is drawn from a study of blood T cell repertoires in COVID-19. Whole-study context: The origin of the acute and convalescent COVID-19 samples was the United States, Italy and Spain. T cells, B-cell-depleted T cells, or PBMCs provided the cDNA or gDNA that served as material.

Germline V gene lookup returns CDR1 KGHDR and CDR2 SFDVKD. The CDR3 contains 15 residues. The V and J ends lost 4 bases and 3 bases, in that order; junction bases with no gene match: 4. Authors' methods: How many nucleated cells were present was estimated from reference gene primer amplification. The assay was immunoSEQ multiplex PCR, and TCRdb's table has in-frame clones only and misses some. From that table come the V and J calls and clone size; the DNA was used to work out D and trimming. Of about 59,000 clones listed, 79% were seen once; the top ten hold roughly 3.7%. This rearrangement joins TRBV24-1 to TRBJ1-4; the match to TRBD1 covers 7 bases. Sequences were obtained from peripheral blood. This TCR was recovered from a man between 60 and 75 years old with acute or convalescent COVID-19. Written as DNA, the CDR3 is TGTGCCACCAGTGACCCCAGGGGGGCTAATGAAAAACTGTTTTTT. Encoded protein: CATSDPRGANEKLFF.